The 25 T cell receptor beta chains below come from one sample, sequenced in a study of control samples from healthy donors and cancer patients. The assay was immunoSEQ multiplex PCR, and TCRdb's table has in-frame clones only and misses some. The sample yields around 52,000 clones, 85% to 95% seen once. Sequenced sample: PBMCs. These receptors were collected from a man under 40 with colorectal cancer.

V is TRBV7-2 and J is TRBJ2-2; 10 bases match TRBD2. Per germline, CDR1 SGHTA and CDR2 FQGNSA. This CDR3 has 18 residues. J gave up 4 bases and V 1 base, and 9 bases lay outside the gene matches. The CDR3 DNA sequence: TGTGCCAGCAGCTTAGGGCGAGCGGGGGGGCGTTCCACCGGGGAGCTGTTTTTT. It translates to CASSLGRAGGRSTGELFF.

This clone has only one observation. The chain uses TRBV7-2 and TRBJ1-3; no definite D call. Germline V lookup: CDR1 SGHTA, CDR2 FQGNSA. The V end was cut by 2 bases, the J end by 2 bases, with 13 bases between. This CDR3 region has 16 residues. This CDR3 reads CASSLSSGEPGNTIYF. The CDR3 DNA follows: TGTGCCAGCAGCTTAAGCTCCGGGGAACCTGGAAACACCATATATTTT.

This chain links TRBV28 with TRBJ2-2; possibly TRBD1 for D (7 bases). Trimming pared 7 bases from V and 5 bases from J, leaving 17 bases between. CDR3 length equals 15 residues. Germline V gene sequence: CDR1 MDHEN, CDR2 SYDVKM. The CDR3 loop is CASISGGPNTGELFF. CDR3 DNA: TGTGCCAGCATCTCAGGGGGGCCTAATACCGGGGAGCTGTTTTTT.

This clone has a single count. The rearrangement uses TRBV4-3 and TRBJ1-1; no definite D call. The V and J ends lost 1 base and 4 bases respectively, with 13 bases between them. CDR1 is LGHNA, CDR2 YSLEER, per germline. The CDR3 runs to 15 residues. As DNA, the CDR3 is TGCGCCAGCAGCCAAGGAATAGGGAGGCTCACTGAAGCTTTCTTT. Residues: CASSQGIGRLTEAFF.

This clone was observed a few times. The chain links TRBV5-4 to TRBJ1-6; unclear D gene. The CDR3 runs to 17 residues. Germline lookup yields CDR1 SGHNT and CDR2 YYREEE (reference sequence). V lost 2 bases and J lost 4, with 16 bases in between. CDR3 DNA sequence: TGTGCCAGCAGCTTTCGCCCATCAGCGGTTTATAATTCACCCCTCCACTTT. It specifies CASSFRPSAVYNSPLHF.

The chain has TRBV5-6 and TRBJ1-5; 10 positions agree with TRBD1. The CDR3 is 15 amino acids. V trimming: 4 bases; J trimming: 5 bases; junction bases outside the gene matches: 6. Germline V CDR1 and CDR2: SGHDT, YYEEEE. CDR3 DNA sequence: TGTGCCAGCAGCCCGGGGACAGGGGACGATCAGCCCCAGCATTTT. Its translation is CASSPGTGDDQPQHF.

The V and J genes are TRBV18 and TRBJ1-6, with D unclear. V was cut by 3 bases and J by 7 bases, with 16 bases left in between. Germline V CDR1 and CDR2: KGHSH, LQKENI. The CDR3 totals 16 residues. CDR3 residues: CASSPFTDGPNSPLHF. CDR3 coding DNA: TGTGCCAGCTCACCCTTTACTGACGGGCCCAATTCACCCCTCCACTTT.

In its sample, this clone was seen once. CDR3 in amino acids: CASKDSGQRGNTQYF. As DNA, the CDR3 is TGCGCCAGCAAAGATAGCGGCCAGAGGGGTAATACGCAGTATTTT. V is TRBV10-2 and J is TRBJ2-3; D may be TRBD2 (6 bases). The CDR3 is 15 amino acids. Trimming shortened V by 7 bases and J by 7 bases, and 21 bases separated the two germline ends. Germline assignment: CDR1 WSHSY and CDR2 SAAADI.

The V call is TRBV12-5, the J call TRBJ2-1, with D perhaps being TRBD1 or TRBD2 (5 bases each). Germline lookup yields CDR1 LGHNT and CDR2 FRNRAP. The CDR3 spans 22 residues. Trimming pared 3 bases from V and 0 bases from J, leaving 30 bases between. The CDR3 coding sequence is TGTGCTAGTGGTTTTCAGGCAGGGTCCGGGAAGTGGCGATCCGGCTCCTACAATGAGCAGTTCTTC. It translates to CASGFQAGSGKWRSGSYNEQFF.

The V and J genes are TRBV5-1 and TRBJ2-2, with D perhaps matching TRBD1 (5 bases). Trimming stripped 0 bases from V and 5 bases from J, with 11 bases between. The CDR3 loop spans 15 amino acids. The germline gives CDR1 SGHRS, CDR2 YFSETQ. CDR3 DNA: TGCGCCAGCAGCTTGGAAGGGGCTACGACCGGGGAGCTGTTTTTT. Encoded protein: CASSLEGATTGELFF.

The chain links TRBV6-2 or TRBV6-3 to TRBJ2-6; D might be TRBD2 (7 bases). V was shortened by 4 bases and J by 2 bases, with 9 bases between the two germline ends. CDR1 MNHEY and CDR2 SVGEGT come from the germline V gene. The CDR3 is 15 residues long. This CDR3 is CASSWGGAGANVLTF. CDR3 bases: TGTGCCAGCAGTTGGGGGGGCGCTGGGGCCAACGTCCTGACTTTC.

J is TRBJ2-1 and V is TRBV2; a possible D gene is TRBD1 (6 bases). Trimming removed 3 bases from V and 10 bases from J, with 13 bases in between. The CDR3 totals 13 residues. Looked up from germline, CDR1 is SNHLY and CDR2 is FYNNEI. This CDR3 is CASSDRGLAEQFF. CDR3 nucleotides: TGTGCCAGCAGTGATAGGGGGTTAGCGGAGCAGTTCTTC.

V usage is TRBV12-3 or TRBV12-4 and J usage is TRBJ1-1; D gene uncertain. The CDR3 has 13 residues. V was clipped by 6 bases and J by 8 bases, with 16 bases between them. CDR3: CASSQMGPGEAFF. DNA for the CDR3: TGTGCCAGCAGCCAAATGGGCCCTGGGGAAGCTTTCTTT.

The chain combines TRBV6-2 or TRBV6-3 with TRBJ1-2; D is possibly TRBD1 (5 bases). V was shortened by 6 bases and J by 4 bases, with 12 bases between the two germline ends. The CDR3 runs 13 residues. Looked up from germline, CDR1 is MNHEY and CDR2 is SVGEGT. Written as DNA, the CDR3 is TGTGCCAGCAGCTCGACAGAGACCTATGGCTACACCTTC. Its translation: CASSSTETYGYTF.

CDR3 coding DNA: TGCGCCAGCAGCCAAGAACTACAGGGAACAAATGAAAAACTGTTTTTT. Its protein is CASSQELQGTNEKLFF. This rearrangement joins TRBV4-1 to TRBJ1-4; perhaps TRBD1 as D (6 bases). V gave up 0 bases and J gave up 5 bases, with 13 bases separating them. In germline, CDR1 is MGHRA, CDR2 YSYEKL. The CDR3 spans 16 residues.

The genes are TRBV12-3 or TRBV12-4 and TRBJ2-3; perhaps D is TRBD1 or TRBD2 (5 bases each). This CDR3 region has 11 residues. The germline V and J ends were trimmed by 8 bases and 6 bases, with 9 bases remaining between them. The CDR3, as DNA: TGTGCCAGCCAATGGGGGGATACGCAGTATTTT. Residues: CASQWGDTQYF.

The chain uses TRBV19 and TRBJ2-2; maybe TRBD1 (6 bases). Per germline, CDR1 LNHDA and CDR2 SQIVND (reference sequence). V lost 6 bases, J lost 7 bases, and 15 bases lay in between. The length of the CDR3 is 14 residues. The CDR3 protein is CASRTGPQDGELFF. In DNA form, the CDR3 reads TGTGCCAGTAGGACAGGCCCACAGGACGGGGAGCTGTTTTTT.

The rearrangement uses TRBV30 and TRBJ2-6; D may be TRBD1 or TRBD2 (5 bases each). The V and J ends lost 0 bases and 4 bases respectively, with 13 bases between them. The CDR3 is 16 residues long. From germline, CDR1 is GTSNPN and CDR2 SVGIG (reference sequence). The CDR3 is CAWSVRGGAGANVLTF. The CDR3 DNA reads TGTGCCTGGAGTGTACGTGGGGGTGCCGGGGCCAACGTCCTGACTTTC.

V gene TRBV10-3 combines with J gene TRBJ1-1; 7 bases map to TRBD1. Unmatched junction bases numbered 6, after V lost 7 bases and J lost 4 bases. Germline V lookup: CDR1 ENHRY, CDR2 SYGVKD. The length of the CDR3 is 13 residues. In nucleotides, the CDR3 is TGTGCCATCAAAGGGACAGAAGTCACTGAAGCTTTCTTT. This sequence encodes CAIKGTEVTEAFF.

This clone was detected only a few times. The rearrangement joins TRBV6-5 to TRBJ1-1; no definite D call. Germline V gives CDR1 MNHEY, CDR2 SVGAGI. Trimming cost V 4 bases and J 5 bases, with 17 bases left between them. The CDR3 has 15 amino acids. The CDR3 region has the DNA TGTGCCAGCAGTTGGCCTGGTGGGCAGAGTACTGAAGCTTTCTTT. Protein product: CASSWPGGQSTEAFF.

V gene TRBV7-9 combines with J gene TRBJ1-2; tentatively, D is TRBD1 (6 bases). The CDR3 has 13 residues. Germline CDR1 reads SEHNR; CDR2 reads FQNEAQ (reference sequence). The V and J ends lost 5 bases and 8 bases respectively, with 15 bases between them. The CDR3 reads CASSPEGVEGYTF. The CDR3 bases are TGTGCCAGCAGCCCAGAGGGGGTGGAGGGCTACACCTTC.

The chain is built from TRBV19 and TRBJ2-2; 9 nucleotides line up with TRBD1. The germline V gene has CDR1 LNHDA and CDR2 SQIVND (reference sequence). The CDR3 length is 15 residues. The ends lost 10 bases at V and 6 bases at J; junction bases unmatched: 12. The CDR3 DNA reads TGTGCCACCCACCCTGGGGACAGGGAATCCGGGGAGCTGTTTTTT. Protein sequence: CATHPGDRESGELFF. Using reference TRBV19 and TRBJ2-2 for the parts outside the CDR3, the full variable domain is DGGITQSPKYLFRKEGQNVTLSCEQNLNHDAMYWYRQDPGQGLRLIYYSQIVNDFQKGDIAEGYSVSREKKESFPLTVTSAQKNPTAFYLCATHPGDRESGELFFGEGSRLTVL.

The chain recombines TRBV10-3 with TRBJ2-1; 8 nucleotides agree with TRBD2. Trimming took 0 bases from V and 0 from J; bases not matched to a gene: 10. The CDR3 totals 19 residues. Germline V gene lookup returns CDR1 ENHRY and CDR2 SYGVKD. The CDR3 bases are TGTGCCATCAGTGAGTCGAACGGGGGGGGTTTTAGCTCCTACAATGAGCAGTTCTTC. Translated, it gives CAISESNGGGFSSYNEQFF.

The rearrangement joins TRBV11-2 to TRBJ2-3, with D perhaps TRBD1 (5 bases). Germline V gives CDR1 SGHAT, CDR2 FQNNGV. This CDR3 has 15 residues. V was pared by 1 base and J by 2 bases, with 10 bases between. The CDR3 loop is CASSLVGAITDTQYF. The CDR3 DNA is TGTGCCAGCAGCTTAGTAGGGGCCATCACAGATACGCAGTATTTT. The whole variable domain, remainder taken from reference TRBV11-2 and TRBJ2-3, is EAGVAQSPRYKIIEKRQSVAFWCNPISGHATLYWYQQILGQGPKLLIQFQNNGVVDDSQLPKDRFSAERLKGVDSTLKIQPAKLEDSAVYLCASSLVGAITDTQYFGPGTRLTVL.

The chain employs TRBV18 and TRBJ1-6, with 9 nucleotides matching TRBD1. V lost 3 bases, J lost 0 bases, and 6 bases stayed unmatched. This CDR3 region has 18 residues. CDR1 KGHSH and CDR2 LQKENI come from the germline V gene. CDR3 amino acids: CASSPGQGRGSYNSPLHF. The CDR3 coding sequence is TGTGCCAGCTCACCGGGACAGGGTCGGGGCTCCTATAATTCACCCCTCCACTTT. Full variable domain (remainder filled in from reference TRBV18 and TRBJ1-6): NAGVMQNPRHLVRRRGQEARLRCSPMKGHSHVYWYRQLPEEGLKFMVYLQKENIIDESGMPKERFSAEFPKEGPSILRIQQVVRGDSAAYFCASSPGQGRGSYNSPLHFGNGTRLTVT.